One and the same sample provided the 20 T cell receptor beta chains below, sequenced in a study of OX40 agonist ivuxolimab in advanced cancers. Method: immunoSEQ multiplex PCR; TCRdb's copy keeps in-frame clones and lacks some. The top ten hold around 0.75% of the sample, which has about 80,000 clones, 85% to 95% seen once. The starting material was CD4+ or CD8+ T cells sorted from blood, obtained in a trial of the OX40 agonist ivuxolimab. The receptors originated from an adult with an advanced solid tumor such as melanoma, head and neck, liver or kidney cancer.

This chain uses TRBV7-6 with TRBJ2-5, with a weak D call TRBD1 (6 bases). Germline V gives CDR1 SGHVS, CDR2 FNYEAQ. The CDR3 loop spans 13 amino acids. Trimming took 5 bases from V and 5 from J, leaving 12 bases between them. CDR3 DNA sequence: TGTGCCAGCAGCAGACGTAGGGGGGAGACCCAGTACTTC. It yields the protein CASSRRRGETQYF. Using reference TRBV7-6 and TRBJ2-5 for the parts outside the CDR3, the full variable domain is GAGVSQSPRYKVTKRGQDVALRCDPISGHVSLYWYRQALGQGPEFLTYFNYEAQQDKSGLPNDRFSAERPEGSISTLTIQRTEQRDSAMYRCASSRRRGETQYFGPGTRLLVL.

DNA of the CDR3: TGCGCCAGCAGCCGGGAGGGTGGCAATCAGCCCCAGCATTTT. It is translated as CASSREGGNQPQHF. The chain has TRBV5-1 and TRBJ1-5; D is unresolved. Germline loops: CDR1 SGHRS, CDR2 YFSETQ. The V gene lost 4 bases and the J gene lost 2 bases, with 10 bases spanning the gap. This CDR3 contains 14 residues.

For the CDR3, the DNA is TGTGCCAGCAGCCCTACAGGGGGGATTGGCTACACCTTC. Its protein is CASSPTGGIGYTF. The chain links TRBV28 to TRBJ1-2; the match to TRBD1 covers 8 bases. CDR3 length: 13 residues. Germline V CDR1 and CDR2: MDHEN, SYDVKM. Trimming removed 6 bases from V and 7 bases from J; junction bases left unmatched: 7.

The chain carries TRBV27 and TRBJ2-2; 11 positions agree with TRBD2. The CDR3 totals 15 residues. The J segment lost 6 bases and the V segment lost 5 bases, leaving 5 bases of the junction unmatched. The germline CDR1 and CDR2 sequences are MNHEY and SMNVEV (reference sequence). Here the CDR3 DNA reads TGTGCCAGCAGTAAACTAGCGGGAGCGGCCGGGGAGCTGTTTTTT. Protein sequence: CASSKLAGAAGELFF.

This clone turned up a few times. V usage is TRBV29-1 and J usage is TRBJ2-5; D unresolved. The CDR3 covers 15 residues. CDR1 and CDR2 (germline): SQVTM, ANQGSEA. V lost 5 bases to trimming and J lost 6 bases, with 22 bases between them. The CDR3 loop is CSVRSTGSDRKTQYF. CDR3 bases: TGCAGCGTTCGGTCCACGGGTTCAGATAGGAAGACCCAGTACTTC.

The V gene is TRBV7-2, the J gene TRBJ2-4, with D unresolved. Between the trimmed V and J ends, which lost 1 base and 1 base, there was a span of 11 bases. The CDR3 length is 16 residues. Germline CDR1 reads SGHTA; CDR2 reads FQGNSA. The DNA for the CDR3 is TGTGCCAGCAGCTTAGGTGCCTACGGGGCCAAAAACATTCAGTACTTC. This sequence encodes CASSLGAYGAKNIQYF.

The rearrangement uses TRBV28 and TRBJ2-6; D perhaps matches TRBD2 (5 bases). The length of the CDR3 is 16 residues. V was shortened by 6 bases and J by 0 bases, with 12 bases between the two germline ends. CDR1 and CDR2 from the germline V gene are MDHEN and SYDVKM. CDR3 protein: CASSPGSSSGANVLTF. Here the CDR3 DNA reads TGTGCCAGCAGCCCGGGATCGAGCTCTGGGGCCAACGTCCTGACTTTC.

The chain links TRBV2 to TRBJ1-5; a possible D gene is TRBD1 (5 bases). Trimming took off 7 bases at V and 7 bases at J, with 20 bases between the two ends. This CDR3 is built from 15 residues. Looked up from germline, CDR1 is SNHLY and CDR2 is FYNNEI. The CDR3 coding sequence is TGTGCCAGCACCCAAGAAGGATATGGGGACCAGCCCCAGCATTTT. Protein: CASTQEGYGDQPQHF. The complete variable domain, with remaining parts taken from reference TRBV2 and TRBJ1-5, reads EPEVTQTPSHQVTQMGQEVILRCVPISNHLYFYWYRQILGQKVEFLVSFYNNEISEKSEIFDDQFSVERPDGSNFTLKIRSTKLEDSAMYFCASTQEGYGDQPQHFGDGTRLSIL.

This chain uses TRBV28 with TRBJ2-7, with a weak D call TRBD1 (6 bases). V gave up 9 bases and J gave up 7 bases, with 19 bases separating them. The CDR3 runs to 13 residues. The V gene's germline CDR1 is MDHEN and CDR2 SYDVKM. CDR3 sequence (DNA): TGTGCCAGTGAGCGCCCGGGACAAGTAGAGCAGTACTTC. Translated: CASERPGQVEQYF.

The gene calls are TRBV7-2 and TRBJ2-3, with 13 bases identical to TRBD2. The V gene end was trimmed by 1 base and the J gene end by 3 bases; junction bases not matched to a gene: 1. This CDR3 is built from 16 residues. CDR1 SGHTA and CDR2 FQGNSA come from the germline V gene. The CDR3 DNA follows: TGTGCCAGCAGCTTAGGGACTAGCGGGAGTACAGATACGCAGTATTTT. Amino acids: CASSLGTSGSTDTQYF.

The chain uses TRBV5-7 and TRBJ1-5; D not certain. TRBV5-7 is treated as an ORF (open reading frame) with a function not yet certain. The CDR3 length is 16 residues. Trimming took 3 bases from V and 3 from J, leaving 16 bases between them. As DNA, the CDR3 is TGTGCCAGCAGCTCCCGGACCGAGTCCCACAATCAGCCCCAGCATTTT. Translated: CASSSRTESHNQPQHF.

The V gene is TRBV4-2, the J gene TRBJ2-3; D is unresolved. This CDR3 comprises 18 residues. Germline V CDR1 and CDR2: LGHNA, YNFKEQ. Trimming took off 1 base at V and 0 bases at J, with 17 bases between the two ends. CDR3 bases: TGTGCCAGCAGCCAAGTTTCGACCGCGGACCCTAGCACAGATACGCAGTATTTT. Translation gives CASSQVSTADPSTDTQYF.

This sequence joins TRBV2 and TRBJ2-1; 8 nucleotides line up with TRBD2. V dropped 7 bases and J dropped 3; count of bases not matched to a gene: 5. CDR3 length equals 14 residues. Germline lookup yields CDR1 SNHLY and CDR2 FYNNEI. In nucleotides, the CDR3 is TGTGCCAGCATGGTACTAGCGGTCTACAATGAGCAGTTCTTC. Amino acids: CASMVLAVYNEQFF. The complete variable domain, with remaining parts taken from reference TRBV2 and TRBJ2-1, reads EPEVTQTPSHQVTQMGQEVILRCVPISNHLYFYWYRQILGQKVEFLVSFYNNEISEKSEIFDDQFSVERPDGSNFTLKIRSTKLEDSAMYFCASMVLAVYNEQFFGPGTRLTVL.

The chain is built from TRBV7-2 and TRBJ2-2; D may be TRBD1 (5 bases). Germline CDR1 reads SGHTA; CDR2 reads FQGNSA. Deletions cut 4 bases from V and 5 bases from J, with 8 bases between. The CDR3 covers 13 residues. CDR3 DNA sequence: TGTGCCAGCAGCTCTGGACAAACCGGGGAGCTGTTTTTT. Translation: CASSSGQTGELFF.

About this clone: The junction differs from germline at one of its ends, possibly a read error. The V and J genes are TRBV7-9 and TRBJ2-2, with 10 bases matching TRBD2. CDR3 length: 14 amino acids. Germline-derived CDR1 and CDR2 are SEHNR and FQNEAQ (reference sequence). DNA for the CDR3: TGTGCCAGCAGCCTAGCGGGAGTTGGCGGGGAGCTGTTTTTT. Translation: CASSLAGVGGELFF.

This clone was counted only a few times. A junction boundary mismatches the germline segment, possibly from a read error. The V gene is TRBV7-9, the J gene TRBJ2-7; no firm D call. The CDR3 length is 12 residues. Germline V gene data show CDR1 as SEHNR and CDR2 as FQNEAQ (reference sequence). CDR3 sequence reads: CASSLLGFLIDF. The CDR3, as DNA: TGTGCCAGCAGCTTACTTGGTTTCCTAATAGACTTC. Full variable domain (rest looked up from reference TRBV7-9 and TRBJ2-7): DTGVSQNPRHKITKRGQNVTFRCDPISEHNRLYWYRQTLGQGPEFLTYFQNEAQLEKSRLLSDRFSAERPKGSFSTLEIQRTEQGDSAMYLCASSLLGFLIDFGPGTRLTVT.

J is TRBJ2-3 and V is TRBV5-1; D is ambiguous. The CDR3 is made up of 14 amino acids. V lost 0 bases, J lost 2 bases, and 7 bases lay in between. From germline, CDR1 is SGHRS and CDR2 YFSETQ. Here the CDR3 reads CASSLGSFTDTQYF. The CDR3 DNA sequence: TGCGCCAGCAGCTTGGGGTCCTTCACAGATACGCAGTATTTT.

The rearrangement joins TRBV6-1 to TRBJ2-7, with D maybe TRBD2 (6 bases). Germline V lookup: CDR1 MNHNS, CDR2 SASEGT. The germline V and J ends were trimmed by 3 bases and 4 bases, with 16 bases remaining between them. The CDR3 has 15 amino acids. The CDR3 region has the DNA TGTGCCAGCAGTGACAGAGGAGGGAATAGATACGAGCAGTACTTC. Translated: CASSDRGGNRYEQYF.

This chain joins TRBV4-3 and TRBJ2-1, with a possible D match to TRBD2 (5 bases). Germline V gene data show CDR1 as LGHNA and CDR2 as YSLEER. V was pared by 2 bases and J by 9 bases, with 20 bases between. The CDR3 is 16 residues long. CDR3 residues: CASSQLTTLSLSEQFF. The CDR3 nucleotides are TGCGCCAGCAGCCAACTGACTACCTTGTCTCTGAGTGAGCAGTTCTTC.

The rearrangement links TRBV4-1 to TRBJ1-2, with D possibly being TRBD1 (5 bases). Germline lookup yields CDR1 MGHRA and CDR2 YSYEKL. V dropped 1 base and J dropped 10 bases, with 13 bases sitting between them. The CDR3 sequence is 13 residues long. The CDR3 region is CASSQGDLADYTF. CDR3 in DNA: TGCGCCAGCAGCCAAGGGGACTTGGCGGACTACACCTTC.